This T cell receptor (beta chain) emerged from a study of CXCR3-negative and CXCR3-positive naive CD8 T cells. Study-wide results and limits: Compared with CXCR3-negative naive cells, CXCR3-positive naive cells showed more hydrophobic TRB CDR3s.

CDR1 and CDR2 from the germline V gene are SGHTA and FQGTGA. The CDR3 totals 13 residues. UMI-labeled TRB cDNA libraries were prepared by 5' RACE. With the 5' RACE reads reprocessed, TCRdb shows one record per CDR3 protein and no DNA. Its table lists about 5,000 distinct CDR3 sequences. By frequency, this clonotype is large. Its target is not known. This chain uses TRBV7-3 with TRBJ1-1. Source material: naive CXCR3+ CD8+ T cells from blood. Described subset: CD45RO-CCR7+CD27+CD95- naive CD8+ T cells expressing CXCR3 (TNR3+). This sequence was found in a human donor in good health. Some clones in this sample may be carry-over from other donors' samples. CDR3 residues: CASSLEGFTEAFF. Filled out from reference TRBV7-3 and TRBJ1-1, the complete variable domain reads GAGVSQTPSNKVTEKGKYVELRCDPISGHTALYWYRQSLGQGPEFLIYFQGTGAADDSGLPNDRFFAVRPEGSVSTLKIQRTERGDSAVYLCASSLEGFTEAFFGQGTRLTVV.